This T cell receptor beta chain was recorded in a study of memory CD4+ T cells and cytomegalovirus serostatus. With 1 base removed from V and 5 bases from J, the gap between germline ends came to 9 bases. This CDR3 is built from 13 residues. Per germline, CDR1 SGHVS and CDR2 FQNEAQ. Profiled with immunoSEQ multiplex PCR; TCRdb holds only in-frame clones, not every one. The sample contains approximately 30,000 clones, approximately 72% of which appear only once. The sort gate was single viable CD3+CD4+CD8-CD45RO+ cells for memory CD4+ T cells. V gene TRBV7-8 combines with J gene TRBJ2-7, with unresolved D. The specimen was memory CD4+ T cells from blood. This clonotype originated in an adult in good health and CMV-seronegative. Some clones in this sample may be carry-over from other donors' samples. CDR3 residues: CASSLGMQNEQYF. The CDR3 coding sequence is TGTGCCAGCAGCTTAGGGATGCAAAACGAGCAGTACTTC.